Each of the 31 T cell receptor beta chains below was sequenced from the same sample in a study of shared clonotypes between healthy human individuals. Clones were sequenced by immunoSEQ multiplex PCR, and TCRdb holds only the in-frame ones, with some missing. The sample carries about 690,000 clones, about 92% recorded once. What was sequenced was memory CD8+ T cells from PBMCs. Subset given: CD45RO+ cells pooled with CCR7-negative TemRA cells. The source is a man in his late teens or twenties in good health. Some clones in this sample may be carry-over from other donors' samples.

J is TRBJ2-7 and V is TRBV27, with no clear D. The germline gives CDR1 MNHEY, CDR2 SMNVEV (reference sequence). The CDR3 runs 11 residues. The V end lost 6 bases, the J end lost 3 bases, and 6 bases lay between the germline ends. The CDR3 DNA is TGTGCCAGCAGGGTGAACTACGAGCAGTACTTC. Protein sequence: CASRVNYEQYF.

The CDR3 DNA sequence: TGTGCCAGTAGTTCGCTTAGGGACACTGAAGCTTTCTTT. This gives the protein CASSSLRDTEAFF. The chain employs TRBV19 and TRBJ1-1; D uncertain. V lost 5 bases, J lost 3 bases, and 10 bases lay in between. Germline assignment: CDR1 LNHDA and CDR2 SQIVND (reference sequence). This CDR3 has 13 amino acids.

The rearrangement joins TRBV9 to TRBJ2-1; TRBD2 agrees at 7 bases. Looked up from germline, CDR1 is SGDLS and CDR2 is YYNGEE. The CDR3 spans 16 residues. V gave up 3 bases and J gave up 1 base; unmatched junction bases: 7. The CDR3 is CASSADSSGSYNEQFF. CDR3 sequence (DNA): TGTGCCAGCAGCGCCGACTCTAGCGGTTCCTACAATGAGCAGTTCTTC.

This clone was seen just once. The chain uses TRBV6-6 and TRBJ2-3, with 7 bases lining up with TRBD1. The junction had 4 bases not matched to a gene; V was cut back by 3 bases and J by 1 base. The CDR3 sequence is 15 residues long. Germline values: CDR1 MNHNY, CDR2 SVGAGI (reference sequence). The DNA of the CDR3 is TGTGCCAGCAGTTATGTCGGGACAGGCACAGATACGCAGTATTTT. Translating gives CASSYVGTGTDTQYF.

The chain carries TRBV2 and TRBJ2-5; D not resolved. Germline V lookup: CDR1 SNHLY, CDR2 FYNNEI. The CDR3 totals 14 residues. Trimming took 6 bases from V and 3 from J, leaving 14 bases between them. The CDR3 DNA reads TGTGCCAGCAGGCCCGCGGAGTCGGAAGAGACCCAGTACTTC. Its protein product is CASRPAESEETQYF.

The DNA for the CDR3 is TGCGCCAGCAGCCAGGGGAGGACAGGGACTGAAGCTTTCTTT. Its translation is CASSQGRTGTEAFF. The genes are TRBV4-3 and TRBJ1-1; 8 bases match TRBD1. Germline-derived CDR1 and CDR2 are LGHNA and YSLEER. The V segment lost 3 bases and the J segment 5 bases; nucleotides outside the gene matches: 5. The CDR3 totals 14 residues.

In the case of this clone: Other DNA sequences of this sample code for an identical CDR3. The rearrangement joins TRBV11-2 to TRBJ2-1; D not resolved. Germline V gene lookup returns CDR1 SGHAT and CDR2 FQNNGV. This CDR3 has 16 amino acids. V gave up 0 bases and J gave up 0 bases, with 9 bases separating them. The CDR3 loop is CASSLDRPSSYNEQFF. For the CDR3, the DNA is TGTGCCAGCAGCTTAGATAGGCCCAGCTCCTACAATGAGCAGTTCTTC.

This chain connects TRBV12-1 to TRBJ2-6; TRBD1 was called by the table and not checked on the DNA. TRBV12-1 is a pseudogene locus. There are 16 residues in the CDR3. The CDR3 DNA follows: TGTGCCAGCAGCCAGGGGGTTTCCTCTGGGGCCAACGTCCTGACTTTC. Amino acids: CASSQGVSSGANVLTF.

The chain has TRBV19 and TRBJ2-7; no reliable D call. V lost 5 bases and J 4 bases, leaving 9 bases between the germline ends. Germline assignment: CDR1 LNHDA and CDR2 SQIVND (reference sequence). The CDR3 runs 12 residues. CDR3 amino acids: CASSRTPYEQYF. CDR3 in DNA: TGTGCCAGTAGTCGCACACCATACGAGCAGTACTTC.

The V gene is TRBV5-1, the J gene TRBJ2-7; tentatively, D is TRBD2 (7 bases). Germline-derived CDR1 and CDR2 are SGHRS and YFSETQ. This CDR3 has 15 amino acids. V shed 4 bases and J shed 3 bases, with 17 bases lying between them. CDR3 sequence: CASSPTWGGHYEQYF. DNA for the CDR3: TGCGCCAGCAGCCCAACATGGGGGGGGCACTACGAGCAGTACTTC.

The sample holds one count of this clone. This chain joins TRBV9 and TRBJ2-3; TRBD2 might be the D (6 bases). Germline CDR1 reads SGDLS; CDR2 reads YYNGEE. V shed 0 bases and J shed 0 bases, with 11 bases lying between them. CDR3 length equals 16 residues. CDR3 residues: CASSVGNSGSTDTQYF. In nucleotides, the CDR3 is TGTGCCAGCAGCGTAGGTAATAGCGGCAGCACAGATACGCAGTATTTT.

Here the CDR3 DNA reads TGTGCCAGCAGCTTTTTTCGGGACCGGTCCTACGAGCAGTACTTC. Translation gives CASSFFRDRSYEQYF. J is TRBJ2-7 and V is TRBV7-9; D is possibly TRBD1 or TRBD2 (5 bases each). Germline CDR1 is SEHNR and CDR2 is FQNEAQ (reference sequence). The V end lost 3 bases, the J end lost 1 base, and 13 bases lay between the germline ends. The CDR3 covers 15 residues.

The chain has TRBV28 and TRBJ2-7, with D possibly TRBD1 on 6 matching bases. The CDR3 extends over 17 amino acids. Germline V gene lookup returns CDR1 MDHEN and CDR2 SYDVKM. V lost 5 bases, J lost 1 base, and 21 bases lay in between. The CDR3 nucleotides are TGTGCCAGCAGTCCAACCCCCCGGGACACCCCATCCTACGAGCAGTACTTC. As protein: CASSPTPRDTPSYEQYF.

This sequence joins TRBV7-9 and TRBJ1-4; D is uncertain. Germline assignment: CDR1 SEHNR and CDR2 FQNEAQ (reference sequence). The CDR3 contains 15 residues. Trimming left V 4 bases short and J 7 bases short, with 16 bases between. Written as DNA, the CDR3 is TGTGCCAGCAGCTCATCCGGCGACCCCGGTGAAAAACTGTTTTTT. Encoded protein: CASSSSGDPGEKLFF.

The chain is built from TRBV25-1 and TRBJ2-7, with 10 bases fitting TRBD2. V dropped 1 base and J dropped 2; count of bases not matched to a gene: 5. The V gene's germline CDR1 is MGHDK and CDR2 SYGVNS. The CDR3 contains 16 residues. The CDR3 sequence is CASSEFSAGGTYEQYF. The CDR3 region has the DNA TGTGCCAGCAGTGAATTCTCAGCGGGGGGGACCTACGAGCAGTACTTC.

The chain couples TRBV6-6 to TRBJ1-1; tentative D call: TRBD1 (5 bases). The V and J ends lost 6 bases and 1 base respectively, with 6 bases between them. CDR1 is MNHNY, CDR2 SVGAGI, per germline (reference sequence). This CDR3 region has 12 residues. As DNA, the CDR3 is TGTGCCAGCAGCGACAGGAACACTGAAGCTTTCTTT. This codes for CASSDRNTEAFF.

The CDR3, as DNA: TGTGCCAGCAGTTCGGGGTTCGGCTCCTACGAGCAGTACTTC. It yields the protein CASSSGFGSYEQYF. The V call is TRBV28, the J call TRBJ2-7; D perhaps matches TRBD2 (5 bases). The CDR3 length is 14 residues. The germline V gene encodes CDR1 MDHEN and CDR2 SYDVKM. The germline V and J ends were trimmed by 4 bases and 0 bases, with 10 bases remaining between them.

V usage is TRBV7-2 and J usage is TRBJ2-3; D possibly corresponds to TRBD1 (6 bases). The CDR3 spans 16 residues. Germline values: CDR1 SGHTA, CDR2 FQGNSA. Trimming took 5 bases from V and 3 from J, leaving 18 bases between them. CDR3 sequence reads: CASSLGAQWETDTQYF. DNA of the CDR3: TGTGCCAGCAGCCTGGGGGCCCAGTGGGAGACAGATACGCAGTATTTT.

The chain recombines TRBV5-6 with TRBJ2-1; D not certain. Germline loops: CDR1 SGHDT, CDR2 YYEEEE. The CDR3 has 14 amino acids. The V end was cut by 0 bases, the J end by 5 bases, with 9 bases between. The DNA for the CDR3 is TGTGCCAGCAGCTTGGACGGTAGGAACAATGAGCAGTTCTTC. Its protein is CASSLDGRNNEQFF.

This chain uses TRBV4-2 with TRBJ2-5, with 7 bases lining up with TRBD2. Looked up from germline, CDR1 is LGHNA and CDR2 is YNFKEQ. The CDR3 has 16 residues. J gave up 2 bases and V 1 base, and 7 bases lay outside the gene matches. The chain's CDR3 is CASSQGASGIQETQYF. The DNA of the CDR3 is TGTGCCAGCAGCCAAGGGGCTAGCGGTATACAAGAGACCCAGTACTTC.

The V call is TRBV2, the J call TRBJ1-4; D is undetermined. Germline lookup yields CDR1 SNHLY and CDR2 FYNNEI. Trimming stripped 5 bases from V and 0 bases from J, with 13 bases between. The CDR3 has 16 residues. As DNA, the CDR3 is TGTGCCAGCAGTTTACAGTTACCAGCAACTAATGAAAAACTGTTTTTT. It specifies CASSLQLPATNEKLFF.

The chain combines TRBV27 with TRBJ2-1; 11 bases fit TRBD1. From germline, CDR1 is MNHEY and CDR2 SMNVEV (reference sequence). The V and J ends lost 1 base and 1 base, in that order; junction bases with no gene match: 6. CDR3 length equals 18 residues. DNA of the CDR3: TGTGCCAGCAGTTTATTGGGACAGGGGGGTTTATCCTACAATGAGCAGTTCTTC. Translated, it gives CASSLLGQGGLSYNEQFF.

In regard to this clone: This likely came from a read error, as a far larger clone is one base away. The chain carries TRBV11-3 and TRBJ2-1; maybe TRBD2 (6 bases). This CDR3 is 11 amino acids long. Germline V gene lookup returns CDR1 SGHNT and CDR2 YENEEA. The CDR3 here is CASSLAGEQLF. The CDR3, as DNA: TGTGCCAGCAGCTTAGCGGGGGAGCAGCTCTTC.

Turning to this clone: Other DNA sequences of this sample code for an identical CDR3. The chain carries TRBV9 and TRBJ2-7; no clear D. The CDR3 runs to 14 residues. The V and J ends lost 0 bases and 1 base respectively, with 8 bases between them. Germline loops: CDR1 SGDLS, CDR2 YYNGEE. The CDR3 region is CASSVGVGSYEQYF. The CDR3 DNA reads as TGTGCCAGCAGCGTAGGGGTGGGTTCCTACGAGCAGTACTTC. The whole variable domain, filled in from reference TRBV9 and TRBJ2-7, reads DSGVTQTPKHLITATGQRVTLRCSPRSGDLSVYWYQQSLDQGLQFLIQYYNGEERAKGNILERFSAQQFPDLHSELNLSSLELGDSALYFCASSVGVGSYEQYFGPGTRLTVT.

V and J are TRBV27 and TRBJ1-2, with TRBD1 identical over 7 bases. V dropped 6 bases and J dropped 8; count of bases not matched to a gene: 24. The CDR3 has 18 amino acids. The V gene's germline CDR1 is MNHEY and CDR2 SMNVEV (reference sequence). The CDR3 DNA reads TGTGCCAGCAGCAGCCTCGCCGGAACAGGGGACGGACCTTCAGGCTACACCTTC. Protein sequence: CASSSLAGTGDGPSGYTF.

The CDR3 is CASSSPLGRGALSTDTQYF. CDR3 in DNA: TGTGCCAGCAGTTCGCCCCTTGGACGGGGAGCACTAAGCACAGATACGCAGTATTTT. This chain uses TRBV28 with TRBJ2-3; perhaps TRBD2 as D (5 bases). The CDR3 covers 19 residues. V was clipped by 4 bases and J by 0 bases, with 23 bases between them. Germline CDR1 is MDHEN and CDR2 is SYDVKM.

The rearrangement uses TRBV10-2 and TRBJ2-7; 11 nucleotides agree with TRBD2. Germline CDR1 is WSHSY and CDR2 is SAAADI. The CDR3 has 15 amino acids. V shed 1 base, J shed 4 bases, and the junction held 3 bases outside the gene matches. DNA of the CDR3: TGCGCCAGCAGTGAGTGGGGGACTAGCGGATACGAGCAGTACTTC. It encodes CASSEWGTSGYEQYF.

The chain links TRBV9 to TRBJ2-1, with 10 bases that match TRBD2. Germline V lookup: CDR1 SGDLS, CDR2 YYNGEE. Trimming removed 3 bases from V and 8 bases from J; junction bases left unmatched: 8. The CDR3 is 15 amino acids. CDR3 DNA sequence: TGTGCCAGCAGCGGCCTAGCGGGAGTCTCGGATGAGCAGTTCTTC. This encodes CASSGLAGVSDEQFF.

The rearrangement joins TRBV14 to TRBJ2-5, with D possibly being TRBD1 or TRBD2 (5 bases each). CDR1 is SGHDN, CDR2 FVKESK, per germline. The CDR3 runs to 15 residues. Trimming shortened V by 4 bases and J by 0 bases, and 12 bases separated the two germline ends. The CDR3: CASSRGTGYQETQYF. In DNA form, the CDR3 reads TGTGCCAGCAGCCGAGGGACCGGATACCAAGAGACCCAGTACTTC.

The chain couples TRBV6-6 to TRBJ1-1; D is undetermined. This CDR3 contains 13 residues. CDR1 is MNHNY and CDR2 is SVGAGI in the germline V gene (reference sequence). Trimming cost V 5 bases and J 1 base, with 8 bases left between them. Here the CDR3 DNA reads TGTGCCAGCAGTGATCTTCCGAACACTGAAGCTTTCTTT. Translated, it gives CASSDLPNTEAFF.

The J gene is TRBJ2-7, the V gene TRBV4-2, with a weak D call TRBD2 (6 bases). The CDR3 has 14 residues. V lost 4 bases to trimming and J lost 3 bases, with 13 bases between them. Germline-derived CDR1 and CDR2 are LGHNA and YNFKEQ. CDR3 sequence: CASSPGLTNYEQYF. As DNA, the CDR3 is TGTGCCAGCAGCCCGGGACTTACCAACTACGAGCAGTACTTC.